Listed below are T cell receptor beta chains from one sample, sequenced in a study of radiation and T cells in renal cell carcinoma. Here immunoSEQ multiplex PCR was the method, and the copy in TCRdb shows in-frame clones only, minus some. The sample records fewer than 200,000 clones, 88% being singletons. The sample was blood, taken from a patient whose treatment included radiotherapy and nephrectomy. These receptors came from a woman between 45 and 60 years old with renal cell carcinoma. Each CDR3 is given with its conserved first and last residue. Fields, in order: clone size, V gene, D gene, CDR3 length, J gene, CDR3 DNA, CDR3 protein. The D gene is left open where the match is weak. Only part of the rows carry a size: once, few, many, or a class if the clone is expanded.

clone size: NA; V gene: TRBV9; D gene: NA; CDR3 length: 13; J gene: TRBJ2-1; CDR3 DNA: TGTGCCAGCAGCGTTCTTCAGGGCAATGAGCAGTTCTTC; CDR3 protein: CASSVLQGNEQFF
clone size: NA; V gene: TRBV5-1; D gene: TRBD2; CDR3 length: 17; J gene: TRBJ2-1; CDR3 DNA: TGCGCCAGCAGCTCTAACGCGGGACTAGCGGGGCTCAATGAGCAGTTCTTC; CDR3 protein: CASSSNAGLAGLNEQFF
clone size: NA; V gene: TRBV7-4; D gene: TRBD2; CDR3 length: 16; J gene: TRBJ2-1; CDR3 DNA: TGTGCCAGCAGCAGACCGGGACTAGCGGGGGCGAATGAGCAGTTCTTC; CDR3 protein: CASSRPGLAGANEQFF
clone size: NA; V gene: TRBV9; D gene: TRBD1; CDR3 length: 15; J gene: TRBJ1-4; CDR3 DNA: TGTGCCAGCAGCAATGGACAGGGGTCAAATGAAAAACTGTTTTTT; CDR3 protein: CASSNGQGSNEKLFF
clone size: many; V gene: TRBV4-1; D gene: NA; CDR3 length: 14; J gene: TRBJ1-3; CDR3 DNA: TGCGCCAGCAGCCAACCCTCTACAGGATCCACCATATATTTT; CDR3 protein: CASSQPSTGSTIYF
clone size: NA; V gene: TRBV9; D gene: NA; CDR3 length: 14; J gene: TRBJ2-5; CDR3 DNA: TGTGCCAGCAGCGTAGGGGACTTAAAAGAGACCCAGTACTTC; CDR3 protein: CASSVGDLKETQYF
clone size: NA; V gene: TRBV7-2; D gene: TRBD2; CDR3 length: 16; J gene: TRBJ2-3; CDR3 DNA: TGTGCCAGCAGCTTAGAAGGACTAGCGCCCACAGATACGCAGTATTTT; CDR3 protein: CASSLEGLAPTDTQYF
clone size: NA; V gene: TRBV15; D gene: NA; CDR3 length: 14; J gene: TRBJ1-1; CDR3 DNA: TGTGCCACCAGCAGAGAGGGACGGCTAACTGAAGCTTTCTTT; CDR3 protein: CATSREGRLTEAFF
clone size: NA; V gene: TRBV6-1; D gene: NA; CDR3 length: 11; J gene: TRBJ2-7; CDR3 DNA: TGCGCCCTGGGGGATTTCTACGAGCAGTACTTC; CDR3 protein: CALGDFYEQYF
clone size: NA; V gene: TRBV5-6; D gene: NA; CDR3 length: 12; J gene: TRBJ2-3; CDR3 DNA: TGTGCCAGCAGCCCGTTTACCAGAGCGCAGTATTTT; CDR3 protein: CASSPFTRAQYF
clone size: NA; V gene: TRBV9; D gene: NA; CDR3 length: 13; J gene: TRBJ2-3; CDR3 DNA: TGTGCCAGCAGCCCTTGGTACACAGATACGCAGTATTTT; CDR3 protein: CASSPWYTDTQYF
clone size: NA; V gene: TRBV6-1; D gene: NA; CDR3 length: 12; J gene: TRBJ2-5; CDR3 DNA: TGTGCCAGCAAGGACGTAACAGAGACCCAGTACTTC; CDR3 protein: CASKDVTETQYF
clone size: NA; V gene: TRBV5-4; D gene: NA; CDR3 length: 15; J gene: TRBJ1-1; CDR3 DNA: TGTGCCAGCAGCTTGGACCCCGATAGAAACACTGAAGCTTTCTTT; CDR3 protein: CASSLDPDRNTEAFF
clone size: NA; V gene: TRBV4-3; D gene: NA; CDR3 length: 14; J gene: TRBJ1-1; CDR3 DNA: TGCGCCAGCAGCCAAGATATAGGGGCCACTGAAGCTTTCTTT; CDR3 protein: CASSQDIGATEAFF
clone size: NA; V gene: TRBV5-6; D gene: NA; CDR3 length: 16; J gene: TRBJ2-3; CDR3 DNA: TGTGCCAGCAGCGGCTTCGGGGGGCTGTTCACAGATACGCAGTATTTT; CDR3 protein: CASSGFGGLFTDTQYF
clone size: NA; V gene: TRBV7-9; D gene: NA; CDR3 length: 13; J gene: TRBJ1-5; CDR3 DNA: TGTGCCAGCAGCTCCGGCTTCAATCAGCCCCAGCATTTT; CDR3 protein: CASSSGFNQPQHF
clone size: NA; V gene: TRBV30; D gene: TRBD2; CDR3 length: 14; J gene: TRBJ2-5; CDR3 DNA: TGTGCCTGGAGTGGGGGACTAGCGGGAGAGACCCAGTACTTC; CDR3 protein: CAWSGGLAGETQYF
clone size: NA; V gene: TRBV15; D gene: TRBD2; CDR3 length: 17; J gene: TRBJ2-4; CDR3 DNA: TGTGCCACCAGCAGAGAAATGTCGGGAGGGCCGGGAGACATTCAGTACTTC; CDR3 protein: CATSREMSGGPGDIQYF
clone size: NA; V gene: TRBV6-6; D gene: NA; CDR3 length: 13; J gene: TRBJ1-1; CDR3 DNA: TGTGCCAGCAGTTACTCGATTGCCAGCCAAGCTTTCTTT; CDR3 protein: CASSYSIASQAFF
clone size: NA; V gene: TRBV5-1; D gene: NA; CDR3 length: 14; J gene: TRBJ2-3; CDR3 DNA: TGCGCCAGCAGTTCCAGGGACGGCACAGATACGCAGTATTTT; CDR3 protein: CASSSRDGTDTQYF
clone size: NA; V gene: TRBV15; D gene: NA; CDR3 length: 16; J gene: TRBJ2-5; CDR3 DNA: TGTGCCACCAGCAGAAATTCGCCAGCGGCTCAAGAGACCCAGTACTTC; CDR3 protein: CATSRNSPAAQETQYF
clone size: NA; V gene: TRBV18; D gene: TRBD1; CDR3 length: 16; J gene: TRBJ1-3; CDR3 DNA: TGTGCCAGCTCACCACCGGACAGGGGGGCAGGAAACACCATATATTTT; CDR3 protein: CASSPPDRGAGNTIYF
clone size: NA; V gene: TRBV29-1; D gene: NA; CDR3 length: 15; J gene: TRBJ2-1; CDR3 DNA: TGCAGCGTTGAATTAAGGGGCAAGACCTACAATGAGCAGTTCTTC; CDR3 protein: CSVELRGKTYNEQFF
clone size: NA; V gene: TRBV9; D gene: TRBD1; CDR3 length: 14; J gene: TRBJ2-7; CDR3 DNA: TGTGCCAGCAGCGCCGGGTTGGGACAGTACGAGCAGTACTTC; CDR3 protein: CASSAGLGQYEQYF
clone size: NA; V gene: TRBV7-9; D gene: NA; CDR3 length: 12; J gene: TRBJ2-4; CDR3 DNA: TGTGCCAGCAGCCCTCAGATATACATTCAGTACTTC; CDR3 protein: CASSPQIYIQYF
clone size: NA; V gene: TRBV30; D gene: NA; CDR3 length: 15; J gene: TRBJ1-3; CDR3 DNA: TGTGCCTGGACCGTGACAGGTAGCTCTGGAAACACCATATATTTT; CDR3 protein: CAWTVTGSSGNTIYF
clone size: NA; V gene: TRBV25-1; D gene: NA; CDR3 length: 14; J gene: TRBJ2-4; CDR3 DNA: TGTGCCAGCAGTGAAGGGGGGGCCGGGTACATTCAGTACTTC; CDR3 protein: CASSEGGAGYIQYF
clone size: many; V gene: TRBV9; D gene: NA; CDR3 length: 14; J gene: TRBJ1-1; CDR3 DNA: TGTGCCAGCAGCGTAGACGGAGGGGGCACTGAAGCTTTCTTT; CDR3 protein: CASSVDGGGTEAFF
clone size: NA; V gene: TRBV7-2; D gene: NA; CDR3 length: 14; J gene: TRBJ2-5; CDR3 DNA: TGTGCCAGCAGCGGGGGCCTTAGGGAAGAGACCCAGTACTTC; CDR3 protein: CASSGGLREETQYF
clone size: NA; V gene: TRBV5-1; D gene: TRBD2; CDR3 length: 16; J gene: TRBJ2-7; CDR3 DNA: TGCGCCAGCAGCTCGGAGAGCGGGGGTGTCACCTACGAGCAGTACTTC; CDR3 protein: CASSSESGGVTYEQYF
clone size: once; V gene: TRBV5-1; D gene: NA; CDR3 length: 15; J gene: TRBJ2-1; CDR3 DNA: TGCGCCAGCAGCTCCGCCAGAGGGGCGGACAATGAGCAGTTCTTC; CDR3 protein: CASSSARGADNEQFF
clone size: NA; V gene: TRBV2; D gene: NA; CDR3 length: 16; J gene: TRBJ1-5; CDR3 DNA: TGTGCCAGCAGTGCAGTCACCGGGACGCCGAATCAGCCCCAGCATTTT; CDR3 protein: CASSAVTGTPNQPQHF
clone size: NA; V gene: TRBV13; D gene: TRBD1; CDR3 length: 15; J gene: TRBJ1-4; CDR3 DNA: TGTGCCAGCAGCCGGACAGGGGCTCCGGATGAAAAACTGTTTTTT; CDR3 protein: CASSRTGAPDEKLFF
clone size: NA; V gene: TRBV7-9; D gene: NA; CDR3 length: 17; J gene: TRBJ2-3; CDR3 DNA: TGTGCCAGCAGCCAACGGACGGGTAGGGGATTCGGAGATACGCAGTATTTT; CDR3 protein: CASSQRTGRGFGDTQYF
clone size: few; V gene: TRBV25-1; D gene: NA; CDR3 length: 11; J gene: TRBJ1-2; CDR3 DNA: TGTGCCAGCAGTACCAGCTATGGCTACACCTTC; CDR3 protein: CASSTSYGYTF
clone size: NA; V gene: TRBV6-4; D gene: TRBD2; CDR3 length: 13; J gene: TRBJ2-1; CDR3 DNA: TGTGCCACCTCGGCTAGCGGATACAATGAGCAGTTCTTC; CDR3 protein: CATSASGYNEQFF
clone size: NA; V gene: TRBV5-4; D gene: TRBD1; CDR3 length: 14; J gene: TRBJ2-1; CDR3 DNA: TGTGCCAGCAGCGTGGACAGGCGACACAATGAGCAGTTCTTC; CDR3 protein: CASSVDRRHNEQFF
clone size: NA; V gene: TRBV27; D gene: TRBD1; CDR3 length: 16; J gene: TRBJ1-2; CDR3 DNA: TGTGCCAGCAGTTCAATTATGACAGGGGCGTACTATGGCTACACCTTC; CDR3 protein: CASSSIMTGAYYGYTF
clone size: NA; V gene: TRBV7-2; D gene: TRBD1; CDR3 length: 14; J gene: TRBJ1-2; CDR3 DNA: TGTGCCAGCACAAATCAGGGGGCAATGGAAGGCTACACCTTC; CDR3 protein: CASTNQGAMEGYTF
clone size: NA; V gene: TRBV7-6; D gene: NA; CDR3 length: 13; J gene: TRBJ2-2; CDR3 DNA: TGTGCCAGCAGCTGGACGGGGGAAGGGGAGCTGTTTTTT; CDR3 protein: CASSWTGEGELFF
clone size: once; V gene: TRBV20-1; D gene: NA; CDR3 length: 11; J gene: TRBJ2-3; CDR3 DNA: TGCAGTGCGCCGGGCACAGATACGCAGTATTTT; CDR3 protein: CSAPGTDTQYF
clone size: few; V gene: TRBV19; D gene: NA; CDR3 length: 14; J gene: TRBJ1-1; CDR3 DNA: TGTGCCAGTAGTCCCCGGAGAGGGACTAGTGAAGCTTTCTTT; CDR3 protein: CASSPRRGTSEAFF
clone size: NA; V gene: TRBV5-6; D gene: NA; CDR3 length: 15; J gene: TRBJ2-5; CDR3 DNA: TGTGCCAGCAGCTCTAGGGCAGGGTGGCAAGAGACCCAGTACTTC; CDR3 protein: CASSSRAGWQETQYF
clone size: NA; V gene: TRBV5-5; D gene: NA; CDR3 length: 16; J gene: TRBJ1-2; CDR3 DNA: TGTGCCAGCAGCTTGGACCCTCGGCCCTCCCGACCGGACTACACCTTC; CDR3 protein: CASSLDPRPSRPDYTF
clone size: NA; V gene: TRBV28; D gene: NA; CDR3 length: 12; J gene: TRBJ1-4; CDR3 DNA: TGTGCCAGCAGGTACTCCTACGAAAAACTGTTTTTT; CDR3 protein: CASRYSYEKLFF
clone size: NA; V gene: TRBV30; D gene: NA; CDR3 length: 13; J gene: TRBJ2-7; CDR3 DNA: TGTGCCTGGAGGGCCGGCGGCACCTACGAGCAGCACTTC; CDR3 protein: CAWRAGGTYEQHF
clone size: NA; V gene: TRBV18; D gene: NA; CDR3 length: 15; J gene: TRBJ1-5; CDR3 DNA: TGTGCCAGCTCACCAAGGGGGAAAGGAGGCCAGCCCCAGCATTTT; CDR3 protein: CASSPRGKGGQPQHF
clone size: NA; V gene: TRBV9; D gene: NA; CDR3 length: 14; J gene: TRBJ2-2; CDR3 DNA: TGTGCCAGCAGCGTAGACTCTTTGACCGGGGAGCTGTTTTTT; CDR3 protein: CASSVDSLTGELFF
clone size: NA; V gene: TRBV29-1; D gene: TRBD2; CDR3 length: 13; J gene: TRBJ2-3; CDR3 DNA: TGCAGCGTTCTAGCGGGGGGGCGGGATACGCAGTATTTT; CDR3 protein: CSVLAGGRDTQYF
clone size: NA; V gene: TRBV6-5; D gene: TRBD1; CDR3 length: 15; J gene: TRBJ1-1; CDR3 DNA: TGTGCCAGCAGATCAGGGGGCTCGACGGGGACTGAAGCTTTCTTT; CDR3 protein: CASRSGGSTGTEAFF
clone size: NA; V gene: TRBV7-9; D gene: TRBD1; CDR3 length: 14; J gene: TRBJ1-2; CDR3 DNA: TGTGCCAGCAGCTTACTCGGACAGGGGGATGGCTACACCTTC; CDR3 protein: CASSLLGQGDGYTF
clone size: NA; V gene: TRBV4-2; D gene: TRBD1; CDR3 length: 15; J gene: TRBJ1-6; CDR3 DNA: TGTGCCAGCAGCCAAGAGGACAGGGGGAATTCACCCCTCCACTTT; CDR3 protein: CASSQEDRGNSPLHF
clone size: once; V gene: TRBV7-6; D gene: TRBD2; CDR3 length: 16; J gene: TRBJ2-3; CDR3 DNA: TGTGCCAGCAGCTTATCGTCTAGCGGGGGTACGGATACGCAGTATTTT; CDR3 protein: CASSLSSSGGTDTQYF
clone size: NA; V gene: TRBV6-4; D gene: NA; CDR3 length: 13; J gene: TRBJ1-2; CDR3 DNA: TGTGCCAGCAGCGACCGGGCGACGGGTGGCTACACCTTC; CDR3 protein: CASSDRATGGYTF
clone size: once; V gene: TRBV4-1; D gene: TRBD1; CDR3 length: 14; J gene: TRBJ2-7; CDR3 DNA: TGCGCCAGCAGTCTACCGGGACAGGGCAACGAGCAGTACTTC; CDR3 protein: CASSLPGQGNEQYF
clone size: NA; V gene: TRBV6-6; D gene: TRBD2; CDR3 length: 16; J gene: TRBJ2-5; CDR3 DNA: TGTGCCAGCAGTTACGGAGGGACTAGCGGGAGGGAGACCCAGTACTTC; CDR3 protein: CASSYGGTSGRETQYF
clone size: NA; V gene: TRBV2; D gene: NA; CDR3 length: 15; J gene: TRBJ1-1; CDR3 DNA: TGTGCCAGCAGTGAAGAGATGGCGGTTTACACTGAAGCTTTCTTT; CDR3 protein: CASSEEMAVYTEAFF